Listed below are T cell receptor beta chains from one sample, sequenced in a study of CD4 T cells in relation to SARS-CoV-2 and coronaviruses. Profiled with immunoSEQ multiplex PCR; TCRdb holds only in-frame clones, not every one. Among tens of thousands of clones listed, over 90% were seen once. Input material: naive CD4+ T cells from PBMCs. The receptor set was obtained from a human donor in good health. CDR3s include the opening cysteine and the closing phenylalanine or tryptophan. D genes are given only for firm matches. Only part of the rows carry a size: once, few, many, or a class if the clone is expanded.

v_gene	abundance	d_gene	j_gene	CDR3aa	CDR3nt
TRBV10-3	.	.	TRBJ1-2	CAITRTGNYGYTF	TGTGCCATCACCCGGACGGGGAACTATGGCTACACCTTC
TRBV2	.	TRBD1	TRBJ2-2	CASRRDRYTGELFF	TGTGCCAGCAGGAGGGACAGGTACACCGGGGAGCTGTTTTTT
TRBV18	.	TRBD1	TRBJ1-1	CASSLRQGASHTEAFF	TGTGCCAGCTCACTAAGACAGGGGGCGTCGCACACTGAAGCTTTCTTT
TRBV10-3	.	TRBD2	TRBJ2-1	CASGLAGGYNEQFF	TGTGCCAGCGGACTAGCGGGAGGGTACAATGAGCAGTTCTTC
TRBV30	.	TRBD1	TRBJ2-5	CAWSPPGQKETQYF	TGTGCCTGGAGCCCACCGGGACAGAAAGAGACCCAGTACTTC
TRBV5-1	.	.	TRBJ2-1	CASSRPGGTLYNEQFF	TGCGCCAGCAGCCGGCCTGGGGGGACATTATACAATGAGCAGTTCTTC
TRBV29-1	.	TRBD2	TRBJ2-1	CSVDRSGRTSSYNEQFF	TGCAGCGTTGACCGGAGCGGGAGGACGTCCTCCTACAATGAGCAGTTCTTC
TRBV7-2	.	.	TRBJ1-2	CASSLVQGGNYGYTF	TGTGCCAGCAGCTTAGTTCAAGGGGGAAACTATGGCTACACCTTC
TRBV11-2	.	.	TRBJ2-1	CASSLGSDSYNEQFF	TGTGCCAGCAGCTTAGGGTCGGATTCCTACAATGAGCAGTTCTTC
TRBV7-2	.	TRBD1	TRBJ1-5	CASSSTGGFYQPQHF	TGTGCCAGCAGCTCTACAGGGGGCTTTTATCAGCCCCAGCATTTT
TRBV7-9	few	.	TRBJ1-5	CASSPGNSNQPQHF	TGTGCCAGCAGTCCCGGGAATAGCAATCAGCCCCAGCATTTT
TRBV7-9	few	TRBD2	TRBJ2-7	CASSPRVRTSGVSGEQYF	TGTGCCAGCAGCCCCAGGGTAAGGACTAGCGGGGTTTCGGGAGAGCAGTACTTC
TRBV20-1	.	.	TRBJ1-1	CSAPAAEAFF	TGCAGTGCTCCGGCGGCTGAAGCTTTCTTT